One and the same sample provided the 24 T cell receptor beta chains below, sequenced in a study of Graves' ophthalmopathy and Graves' hyperthyroidism (dated by TCRdb to the late 2010s). The sample was run on an Illumina HiSeq 2000. For repertoire sequencing, the TCR beta CDR3 regions were amplified from RNA transcripts. The first round of RT-PCR was done with HTBI primers and the Qiagen OneStep RT-PCR kit, and was followed by a second round of multiplex PCR, then size selection and purification. In TCRdb, the public reads were trimmed at Q25 with fastp and aligned with MiXCR, with productive beta chains retained. Each record represents a unique CDR3 protein, reported with the most common genes and DNA among its rows. The sample records about 740,000 distinct CDR3 sequences, 35% to 50% of which are singletons. Of the sample, 40% to 55% falls within the top ten clones. The sample was peripheral blood. The receptor source for this set is an adult man with Graves' ophthalmopathy.

This chain connects TRBV6-6 to TRBJ1-1; 10 nucleotides line up with TRBD1. After removal of 10 bases from V and 6 bases from J, the junction contained 8 bases not matched to a gene. Germline loops: CDR1 MNHNY, CDR2 SVGAGI (reference sequence). The CDR3 runs 13 residues. The CDR3 sequence: CAIRGTGDSEAFF. For the CDR3, the DNA is TGTGCCATCAGAGGGACAGGGGACTCTGAAGCTTTCTTT.

On this clonotype: With a much larger clone just one base away, this may be a read error. The rearrangement uses TRBV15 and TRBJ1-3, with D unclear. The CDR3 is 16 residues long. Germline V gene data show CDR1 as LNHNV and CDR2 as YYDKDF (reference sequence). Written as DNA, the CDR3 is TGTGCCACCGGCAGACTGACCGGGAGCTCTGGAAACACCATATATTTT. Translating gives CATGRLTGSSGNTIYF.

This clonotype occurred a few times. The chain joins TRBV5-6 to TRBJ1-6, with TRBD1 matching 7 bases. V gave up 3 bases and J gave up 8 bases; unmatched junction bases: 5. CDR1 is SGHDT, CDR2 YYEEEE, per germline. The CDR3 length is 14 residues. CDR3 in DNA: TGTGCCAGCAGCTCGGACAGGAGAGATTCACCCCTCCACTTT. It translates to CASSSDRRDSPLHF.

The rearrangement links TRBV6-4 to TRBJ1-6; D gene uncertain. The CDR3 consists of 15 residues. Per the germline V gene, CDR1 is MRHNA and CDR2 is SNTAGT. V was clipped by 6 bases and J by 2 bases, with 11 bases between them. Written as DNA, the CDR3 is TGTGCCAGCAGATCGGACGCTACCTATAATTCACCCCTCCACTTT. Its translation: CASRSDATYNSPLHF.

Of note for this clonotype: Since no conserved phenylalanine or tryptophan closes the CDR3, a read error is the likely cause. The DNA is omitted, as the CDR3 cannot be located on it reliably, and the CDR3 follows TCRdb's listing. This chain uses TRBV15 with TRBJ1-2. Germline values: CDR1 LNHNV, CDR2 YYDKDF (reference sequence). The CDR3 adds up to 10 amino acids, both ends counted. CDR3: CASSSTKFEL.

This chain connects TRBV20-1 to TRBJ2-7; 8 nucleotides agree with TRBD2. This CDR3 spans 17 amino acids. From germline, CDR1 is DFQATT and CDR2 SNEGSKA (reference sequence). J lost 4 bases, V lost 3 bases, and 17 bases had no gene match. The CDR3 region is CSARAPRGSGIKYEQYF. DNA of the CDR3: TGCAGTGCTAGGGCCCCCCGGGGTAGCGGGATAAAGTACGAGCAGTACTTC.

The chain has TRBV7-6 and TRBJ2-2, with a possible D match to TRBD1 (6 bases). V was pared by 5 bases and J by 4 bases, with 23 bases between. The CDR3 is 18 residues long. Germline CDR1 SGHVS, CDR2 FNYEAQ. CDR3 sequence: CASSVGRTAKVLTGELFF. As DNA, the CDR3 is TGTGCCAGCAGCGTCGGGCGGACAGCCAAAGTCCTCACCGGGGAGCTGTTTTTT.

The table lists this clonotype with many counts. The J gene is TRBJ2-5, the V gene TRBV29-1; the match to TRBD1 covers 8 bases. The V gene end was trimmed by 4 bases and the J gene end by 3 bases; junction bases not matched to a gene: 1. This CDR3 is built from 12 residues. In germline, CDR1 is SQVTM, CDR2 ANQGSEA. The CDR3 loop is CSVADREETQYF. CDR3 nucleotide sequence: TGCAGCGTTGCGGACAGGGAAGAGACCCAGTACTTC.

This clonotype was counted only a few times. The chain has TRBV5-6 and TRBJ2-7; possibly TRBD2 for D (6 bases). The CDR3 has 14 amino acids. Trimming took 4 bases from V and 3 from J, leaving 14 bases between them. Per germline, CDR1 SGHDT and CDR2 YYEEEE. The CDR3 DNA is TGTGCCAGCAGCCCGCCCGGGAGCATCTACGAGCAGTACTTC. It encodes CASSPPGSIYEQYF.

This clonotype was observed many times. The V call is TRBV29-1, the J call TRBJ1-1, with unresolved D. V was pared by 7 bases and J by 1 base, with 7 bases between. Germline V gives CDR1 SQVTM, CDR2 ANQGSEA. The CDR3 runs to 11 residues. CDR3 in amino acids: CSAAQNTEAFF. The CDR3 DNA reads TGCAGCGCTGCCCAGAACACTGAAGCTTTCTTT.

The V call is TRBV29-1, the J call TRBJ1-2, with TRBD1 as a possible D gene (6 bases). The V and J ends lost 6 bases and 8 bases respectively, with 19 bases between them. The CDR3 is 13 residues long. Germline V gene lookup returns CDR1 SQVTM and CDR2 ANQGSEA. CDR3 protein: CSVDGVDRRGYTF. The CDR3 coding sequence is TGCAGCGTCGATGGGGTGGACAGACGGGGCTACACCTTC.

The sample holds a few counts of this clonotype. V usage is TRBV5-5 and J usage is TRBJ2-2; 10 bases map to TRBD1. The V gene's germline CDR1 is SGHKS and CDR2 YYEKEE (reference sequence). V shed 2 bases and J 9 bases; nucleotides not matched to a gene: 7. This CDR3 spans 15 amino acids. The CDR3 DNA reads as TGTGCCAGCAGCTTAGACCGGGACAGGGGTCGGGAGCTGTTTTTT. Its protein product is CASSLDRDRGRELFF.

The chain uses TRBV4-2 and TRBJ2-7, with 16 bases lining up with TRBD2. Germline-derived CDR1 and CDR2 are LGHNA and YNFKEQ. Trimming cost V 0 bases and J 3 bases; bases outside gene matches: 2. This CDR3 spans 17 amino acids. In DNA form, the CDR3 reads TGTGCCAGCAGCCAAGAGGGACTAGCGGGGGGGAACTACGAGCAGTACTTC. Translating gives CASSQEGLAGGNYEQYF.

V and J are TRBV24-1 and TRBJ1-5, with D hard to call. CDR3 length equals 10 residues. Trimming took 2 bases from V and 11 from J, leaving 3 bases between them. In germline, CDR1 is KGHDR, CDR2 SFDVKD. The CDR3 region is CATSDSTQHF. The CDR3 bases are TGTGCCACCAGTGATTCGACCCAGCATTTT.

The chain recombines TRBV2 with TRBJ1-1; 8 bases align to TRBD1. V lost 6 bases to trimming and J lost 6 bases; unmatched junction nucleotides: 12. The CDR3 has 15 amino acids. CDR1 and CDR2 from the germline V gene are SNHLY and FYNNEI. CDR3 amino acids: CASRLGQVGLAEAFF. CDR3 DNA sequence: TGTGCCAGCAGACTGGGACAGGTGGGCTTGGCTGAAGCTTTCTTT.

In its sample, this clonotype was seen a few times. V is TRBV12-3 or TRBV12-4 and J is TRBJ1-5; no clear D. CDR3 length: 12 amino acids. The CDR3 DNA sequence: TGTGCTAGCGGACTTTACAATCAGCCCCAGCATTTT. It specifies CASGLYNQPQHF.

For this clonotype: This could be a read error, since a much larger clone is one nucleotide away. Given the absence of the conserved phenylalanine or tryptophan at the CDR3 end, a read error is likely. V usage is TRBV19 and J usage is TRBJ1-1; D is ambiguous. This CDR3 is 11 amino acids long. The V gene's germline CDR1 is LNHDA and CDR2 SQIVND (reference sequence). The V and J ends lost 8 bases and 1 base respectively, with 5 bases between them. CDR3 residues: CASAGNTEAFL. The CDR3, as DNA: TGTGCCAGTGCAGGGAACACTGAAGCTTTCCTT.

CDR3 nucleotide sequence: TGTGCCAGCGGGACCCCGGAGGCCAACGTCCTGACTTTC. Translating it yields CASGTPEANVLTF. V is TRBV5-6 and J is TRBJ2-6; D could derive from TRBD1 or TRBD2 (5 bases each). Looked up from germline, CDR1 is SGHDT and CDR2 is YYEEEE. Trimming shortened V by 7 bases and J by 6 bases, and 11 bases separated the two germline ends. The CDR3 contains 13 residues.

This clonotype was counted at least ten times. V gene TRBV10-2 combines with J gene TRBJ2-5; D gene uncertain. CDR3 length: 12 residues. V lost 3 bases and J lost 5, with 7 bases in between. Per the germline V gene, CDR1 is WSHSY and CDR2 is SAAADI. The CDR3 protein is CASSEKGETQYF. CDR3 coding DNA: TGCGCCAGCAGTGAAAAGGGTGAGACCCAGTACTTC.

This clonotype was seen many times. The V and J genes are TRBV13 and TRBJ2-7, with D perhaps TRBD2 (5 bases). CDR3 length equals 13 residues. Germline lookup yields CDR1 PRHDT and CDR2 FYEKMQ (reference sequence). V was pared by 3 bases and J by 7 bases, with 13 bases between. The CDR3 protein is CASSFPLQREQYF. CDR3 bases: TGTGCCAGCAGCTTCCCCCTTCAGCGGGAGCAGTACTTC.

This chain connects TRBV6-1 to TRBJ2-5; TRBD2 matches at 7 bases. Germline V gives CDR1 MNHNS, CDR2 SASEGT. This CDR3 is 16 amino acids long. With 6 bases clipped from V and 5 bases from J, the junction kept 15 bases outside the gene matches. The CDR3 DNA follows: TGTGCCAGCAGCCAAGAGCTGACGGGGGGTGGGGAGACCCAGTACTTC. Translation: CASSQELTGGGETQYF.

The rearrangement links TRBV7-6 to TRBJ1-1; D not resolved. This CDR3 spans 13 amino acids. Germline loops: CDR1 SGHVS, CDR2 FNYEAQ. Trimming stripped 2 bases from V and 4 bases from J, with 8 bases between. In DNA, the CDR3 is TGTGCCAGCAGCTTACCCCCCCGCACTGAAGCTTTCTTT. Translating gives CASSLPPRTEAFF.

At least ten counts were recorded for this clonotype. The rearrangement joins TRBV7-9 to TRBJ2-6; 7 positions agree with TRBD1. The germline gives CDR1 SEHNR, CDR2 FQNEAQ (reference sequence). This CDR3 is 16 amino acids long. V trimming: 5 bases; J trimming: 1 base; junction bases outside the gene matches: 5. The CDR3 coding sequence is TGTGCCAGCAGCCAAAAACAGGGGTCTGGGGCCAACGTCCTGACTTTC. The encoded protein is CASSQKQGSGANVLTF. The variable domain in full, completed from reference TRBV7-9 and TRBJ2-6, reads DTGVSQNPRHKITKRGQNVTFRCDPISEHNRLYWYRQTLGQGPEFLTYFQNEAQLEKSRLLSDRFSAERPKGSFSTLEIQRTEQGDSAMYLCASSQKQGSGANVLTFGAGSRLTVL.

V is TRBV9 and J is TRBJ1-3; D is ambiguous. V was clipped by 3 bases and J by 4 bases, with 5 bases between them. Germline values: CDR1 SGDLS, CDR2 YYNGEE. The CDR3 has 12 amino acids. The CDR3 nucleotides are TGTGCCAGCAGCGAAGAGGGAAACACCATATATTTT. Residues: CASSEEGNTIYF.